The 11 T cell receptor beta chains below all came from one sample that was sequenced in a study of OX40 agonist ivuxolimab in advanced cancers. Sequenced by immunoSEQ multiplex PCR; TCRdb stores in-frame clones only, minus some. The table shows 60,000 to 90,000 clones, with 83% occurring only once. Sample: CD4+ or CD8+ T cells sorted from blood, taken in a trial of the OX40 agonist ivuxolimab. These receptors all come from an adult with an advanced solid tumor such as melanoma, head and neck, liver or kidney cancer.

The rearrangement uses TRBV27 and TRBJ2-7; weak D call: TRBD2 (6 bases). Germline loops: CDR1 MNHEY, CDR2 SMNVEV (reference sequence). Trimming cost V 8 bases and J 0 bases, with 14 bases left between them. The CDR3 length is 14 residues. CDR3 region: CASPPGLSSYEQYF. Here the CDR3 DNA reads TGTGCCAGCCCTCCGGGACTGAGCTCCTACGAGCAGTACTTC.

V usage is TRBV6-1 and J usage is TRBJ2-1; 7 bases match TRBD1. CDR3 length equals 14 residues. Trimming cost V 8 bases and J 3 bases; bases outside gene matches: 7. The V gene's germline CDR1 is MNHNS and CDR2 SASEGT. The CDR3 reads CASWPGQIYNEQFF. The CDR3 DNA sequence: TGTGCCAGCTGGCCGGGACAGATCTACAATGAGCAGTTCTTC.

This clone appeared once. V is TRBV5-6 and J is TRBJ2-2; D remains unclear. This CDR3 region has 14 residues. V was cut by 2 bases and J by 7 bases, with 12 bases left in between. Germline values: CDR1 SGHDT, CDR2 YYEEEE. CDR3 sequence reads: CASSLGPLNGELFF. Here the CDR3 DNA reads TGTGCCAGCAGCTTAGGGCCTCTGAACGGGGAGCTGTTTTTT.

The chain has TRBV5-4 and TRBJ1-3; a weak D match, TRBD1 (5 bases). The CDR3 has 14 amino acids. Germline CDR1 reads SGHNT; CDR2 reads YYREEE (reference sequence). The V and J ends lost 4 bases and 4 bases respectively, with 12 bases between them. The chain's CDR3 is CASSQLGPGNTIYF. The DNA for the CDR3 is TGTGCCAGCAGCCAGTTGGGGCCAGGAAACACCATATATTTT.

This CDR3 reads CASSPQAYGYTF. Here the CDR3 DNA reads TGTGCCAGCAGTCCACAGGCCTATGGCTACACCTTC. The rearrangement links TRBV28 to TRBJ1-2, with D possibly matching TRBD1 (5 bases). Trimming left V 5 bases short and J 4 bases short, with 8 bases between. Germline V lookup: CDR1 MDHEN, CDR2 SYDVKM. The CDR3 is 12 amino acids.

Regarding this clone: Other DNA sequences in this specimen translate into the identical CDR3. This sequence joins TRBV14 and TRBJ1-1; D is ambiguous. Germline assignment: CDR1 SGHDN and CDR2 FVKESK. The CDR3 length is 13 residues. V was trimmed by 3 bases and J by 5 bases, leaving 10 bases between them. The CDR3 is CASSQSTRTEAFF. The CDR3 DNA reads TGTGCCAGCAGCCAGTCAACCAGGACTGAAGCTTTCTTT.

This chain joins TRBV11-3 and TRBJ2-5; no definite D call. CDR3 length equals 13 residues. Germline V gene data show CDR1 as SGHNT and CDR2 as YENEEA. V shed 0 bases and J shed 4 bases, with 6 bases lying between them. The CDR3 DNA follows: TGTGCCAGCAGCTTAGATCTCGGAGAGACCCAGTACTTC. As protein: CASSLDLGETQYF.

This chain joins TRBV5-4 and TRBJ2-3; a weak D match, TRBD2 (5 bases). V was shortened by 0 bases and J by 2 bases, with 13 bases between the two germline ends. The germline V gene encodes CDR1 SGHNT and CDR2 YYREEE (reference sequence). This CDR3 region has 16 residues. CDR3 residues: CASSLGGRHSTDTQYF. In DNA, the CDR3 is TGTGCCAGCAGCTTGGGCGGGCGCCATTCCACAGATACGCAGTATTTT.

The chain combines TRBV18 with TRBJ2-1; 7 nucleotides line up with TRBD2. The V segment lost 3 bases and the J segment 2 bases; nucleotides outside the gene matches: 10. Per germline, CDR1 KGHSH and CDR2 LQKENI. This CDR3 is built from 17 residues. This chain's CDR3 is CASSPPGGSGAYNEQFF. CDR3 sequence (DNA): TGTGCCAGCTCACCCCCTGGTGGAAGCGGGGCCTACAATGAGCAGTTCTTC.

The chain carries TRBV5-1 and TRBJ1-4; the D gene is possibly TRBD1 (5 bases). Germline values: CDR1 SGHRS, CDR2 YFSETQ. This CDR3 has 16 amino acids. V shed 3 bases and J shed 2 bases, with 14 bases lying between them. The CDR3 DNA follows: TGCGCCAGCAGCTCCCGGGGCGCACGGACTAATGAAAAACTGTTTTTT. Protein product: CASSSRGARTNEKLFF.

This rearrangement joins TRBV19 to TRBJ2-7; D is undetermined. The length of the CDR3 is 17 residues. Germline loops: CDR1 LNHDA, CDR2 SQIVND (reference sequence). V was shortened by 6 bases and J by 2 bases, with 23 bases between the two germline ends. CDR3 sequence reads: CASSDPPTAGGPYEQYF. CDR3 sequence (DNA): TGTGCCAGTAGCGATCCGCCCACCGCCGGCGGCCCCTACGAGCAGTACTTC.